This T cell receptor (beta chain) was obtained from a study of molecular identifiers for immune sequencing clone quantification. CDR1 is MGHRA, CDR2 YSYEKL, per germline. The length of the CDR3 is 18 residues. V trimming: 3 bases; J trimming: 8 bases; junction bases outside the gene matches: 14. To note about this clonotype: The antigen is not known.

Sorting selected naive CD8 T cells with a CD8+CD4-CCR7+CD45RA+ phenotype. The bulk TCR libraries were made with methods described before and with listed TCR primers. TCRdb recomputed calls from the PCR reads with MiXCR, one row per CDR3 protein. The sample lists about 510,000 distinct CDR3 sequences, about a quarter occurring once. Whole-study results and caveats: Jurkat TCR RNA spiked in from one cell reportedly remained identifiable amid about 1 million naive cells. Sizes of highly expanded clones could be underestimated through identical TCRs sharing a barcode.

The sequenced material came from naive CD8+ T cells from blood, with Jurkat cell RNA spiked in. Regarding subset: FACS-sorted CD8+CD4-CCR7+CD45RA+ naive T cells. The chain recombines TRBV4-1 with TRBJ2-3, with 13 nucleotides matching TRBD2. This sequence originates from a human donor in good health. Some libraries in this study had Jurkat cell RNA spiked in. CDR3 DNA sequence: TGCGCCAGCAGCCACGAACCAGGACTAGCGGGGGACAGAGGTACGCAGTATTTT. Amino acid sequence: CASSHEPGLAGDRGTQYF.